Presented here are 31 T cell receptor beta chains from one specimen sequenced in a study of CD8+ T cells in alopecia areata. Both peripheral blood and punch biopsies of lesional scalp skin were obtained from patients who had alopecia areata. Isolated RNA was reverse transcribed into cDNA used as the sequencing template. Sequenced by immunoSEQ multiplex PCR; TCRdb stores in-frame clones only, minus some. The repertoire holds some 15,000 clones, with 60% as singletons. Sequenced material: skin. All receptors derive from a human donor with alopecia areata.

This clone was seen more than once but under ten times. This rearrangement joins TRBV6-5 to TRBJ2-7; 9 nucleotides align to TRBD1. Looked up from germline, CDR1 is MNHEY and CDR2 is SVGAGI. The trim removed 6 bases at V and 3 bases at J, leaving 9 bases unmatched. This CDR3 spans 15 amino acids. The CDR3 DNA reads as TGTGCCAGCAGCACTACCGGGACAGGGAACTACGAGCAGTACTTC. Translating it yields CASSTTGTGNYEQYF.

J is TRBJ2-1 and V is TRBV5-1, with TRBD1 matching 10 bases. V trimming: 10 bases; J trimming: 7 bases; junction bases outside the gene matches: 14. CDR3 size: 15 residues. CDR1 is SGHRS and CDR2 is YFSETQ in the germline V gene. The CDR3 region is CAGNRDRGFMNEQFF. The CDR3 DNA is TGCGCCGGCAACCGGGACAGGGGATTTATGAATGAGCAGTTCTTC.

The J gene is TRBJ2-7, the V gene TRBV18, with TRBD1 matching 7 bases. V was pared by 3 bases and J by 12 bases, with 20 bases of the junction left unmatched. This CDR3 contains 16 residues. CDR1 and CDR2 from the germline V gene are KGHSH and LQKENI. The CDR3 spells CASSPAPRDRLIESYF. For the CDR3, the DNA is TGTGCCAGCTCACCTGCCCCCCGGGACAGACTAATCGAGTCGTACTTC.

This chain joins TRBV19 and TRBJ2-5, with D perhaps assigned TRBD1 or TRBD2 (5 bases each). Trimming took off 1 base at V and 2 bases at J, with 11 bases between the two ends. CDR1 LNHDA and CDR2 SQIVND come from the germline V gene (reference sequence). The CDR3 loop spans 15 amino acids. The CDR3 sequence: CASSIVGTGQETQYF. CDR3 in DNA: TGTGCCAGTAGTATAGTAGGGACCGGACAAGAGACCCAGTACTTC.

This chain connects TRBV9 to TRBJ2-3; 14 bases map to TRBD2. The germline CDR1 and CDR2 sequences are SGDLS and YYNGEE. V shed 3 bases, J shed 11 bases, and the junction held 11 bases outside the gene matches. This CDR3 is built from 16 residues. The CDR3 nucleotides read TGTGCCAGCAGCGCCCCCGGGACTAGCGGGAGTTCGTTGCAGTATTTT. Translating it yields CASSAPGTSGSSLQYF.

This sequence joins TRBV25-1 and TRBJ2-1, with D perhaps TRBD2 (6 bases). From germline, CDR1 is MGHDK and CDR2 SYGVNS. The CDR3 is 14 amino acids. V gave up 4 bases and J gave up 8 bases, with 15 bases separating them. The chain's CDR3 is CASSVLALVDEQFF. DNA for the CDR3: TGTGCCAGCAGTGTACTAGCTTTGGTCGATGAGCAGTTCTTC.

This clone showed up just once. This chain joins TRBV5-4 and TRBJ2-7, with 9 bases fitting TRBD1. The CDR3 is 17 amino acids. Per germline, CDR1 SGHNT and CDR2 YYREEE (reference sequence). V trimming: 4 bases; J trimming: 5 bases; junction bases outside the gene matches: 16. Here the CDR3 DNA reads TGTGCCAGCAGCAAGGGATCACGGACAGGGGACTTAAACGAGCAGTACTTC. Amino acids: CASSKGSRTGDLNEQYF.

The chain carries TRBV2 and TRBJ2-1, with a tentative D call TRBD1 (6 bases). Trimming removed 9 bases at V and 1 base at J, with 13 bases between. CDR3 length: 14 amino acids. Germline-derived CDR1 and CDR2 are SNHLY and FYNNEI. As DNA, the CDR3 is TGTGCCAGTTGTGGGGGCCTTTCCTACAATGAGCAGTTCTTC. Its protein is CASCGGLSYNEQFF.

Here the CDR3 DNA reads TGTGCCAGCAGTACAGCCGGGACGTCGGAGTTCTTC. This codes for CASSTAGTSEFF. The J gene is TRBJ2-1, the V gene TRBV27; D assignment may be TRBD1 or TRBD2 (5 bases each). The germline V gene has CDR1 MNHEY and CDR2 SMNVEV (reference sequence). The CDR3 has 12 residues. Trimming shortened V by 5 bases and J by 14 bases, and 16 bases separated the two germline ends.

The chain employs TRBV27 and TRBJ2-1; TRBD1 might be the D (7 bases). Germline CDR1 reads MNHEY; CDR2 reads SMNVEV (reference sequence). The length of the CDR3 is 15 residues. Between the trimmed V and J ends, which lost 5 bases and 1 base, there was a span of 12 bases. The CDR3 loop reads CASSPPGGSYNEQFF. CDR3 DNA: TGTGCCAGCAGTCCTCCAGGGGGGTCCTACAATGAGCAGTTCTTC.

The rearrangement joins TRBV6-6 to TRBJ1-5, with D unclear. There are 11 residues in the CDR3. Germline V gene lookup returns CDR1 MNHNY and CDR2 SVGAGI (reference sequence). V was clipped by 2 bases and J by 7 bases, with 3 bases between them. CDR3 protein: CASSYRQPQHF. The DNA for the CDR3 is TGTGCCAGCAGTTACAGGCAGCCCCAGCATTTT.

This clone was detected only a few times. V and J are TRBV29-1 and TRBJ2-7; TRBD2 aligns across 7 bases. The germline gives CDR1 SQVTM, CDR2 ANQGSEA. Unmatched junction bases numbered 6, after V lost 7 bases and J lost 0 bases. This CDR3 comprises 13 residues. In DNA form, the CDR3 reads TGCAGCGCGGGAGGCAGCGGCTCCTACGAGCAGTACTTC. Protein product: CSAGGSGSYEQYF.

This chain uses TRBV7-9 with TRBJ2-5; 8 nucleotides line up with TRBD1. CDR3 length equals 14 residues. Germline CDR1 is SEHNR and CDR2 is FQNEAQ (reference sequence). V was clipped by 4 bases and J by 5 bases; unmatched bases: 6. The CDR3 here is CASSSRGPRETQYF. Written as DNA, the CDR3 is TGTGCCAGCAGCTCCAGGGGGCCGCGGGAGACCCAGTACTTC.

About this clone: Other DNA sequences in this specimen translate into the identical CDR3. CDR3 in DNA: TGTGCCAGCGCCCGAGGAAACACCATATATTTT. It codes for CASARGNTIYF. V usage is TRBV27 and J usage is TRBJ1-3; D gene uncertain. V gave up 8 bases and J gave up 4 bases, with 6 bases separating them. This CDR3 region has 11 residues. Per the germline V gene, CDR1 is MNHEY and CDR2 is SMNVEV (reference sequence).

The genes are TRBV5-4 and TRBJ2-4; D gene ambiguous. Per germline, CDR1 SGHNT and CDR2 YYREEE (reference sequence). The length of the CDR3 is 14 residues. Trimming took 2 bases from V and 0 from J, leaving 6 bases between them. The CDR3 loop reads CASSFQGAKNIQYF. The CDR3 nucleotides read TGTGCCAGCAGCTTTCAAGGAGCCAAAAACATTCAGTACTTC. The whole variable domain, filled in from reference TRBV5-4 and TRBJ2-4, reads ETGVTQSPTHLIKTRGQQVTLRCSSQSGHNTVSWYQQALGQGPQFIFQYYREEENGRGNFPPRFSGLQFPNYSSELNVNALELDDSALYLCASSFQGAKNIQYFGAGTRLSVL.

The chain links TRBV11-2 to TRBJ2-7; a weak D match, TRBD2 (5 bases). Germline V CDR1 and CDR2: SGHAT, FQNNGV. V lost 1 base, J lost 4 bases, and 14 bases lay in between. The CDR3 contains 15 residues. DNA for the CDR3: TGTGCCAGCAGCTTAGGTGGGGAGTACGGGTACGAGCAGTACTTC. As protein: CASSLGGEYGYEQYF.

The chain joins TRBV7-2 to TRBJ2-3; D is tentatively TRBD1 or TRBD2 (5 bases each). The length of the CDR3 is 13 residues. Germline CDR1 and CDR2: SGHTA and FQGNSA. Trimming shortened V by 3 bases and J by 4 bases, and 8 bases separated the two germline ends. The DNA for the CDR3 is TGTGCCAGCAGCTTTAGGGGAGCAGATACGCAGTATTTT. The encoded protein is CASSFRGADTQYF.

This clone was detected only a few times. The DNA for the CDR3 is TGTGCCAGCAGCGAAGCGGGCCTATCATACAATGAGCAGTTCTTC. Translated: CASSEAGLSYNEQFF. This chain links TRBV7-2 with TRBJ2-1; a weak D match, TRBD2 (6 bases). The CDR3 totals 15 residues. Germline V lookup: CDR1 SGHTA, CDR2 FQGNSA. Trimming removed 5 bases at V and 4 bases at J, with 15 bases between.

The genes are TRBV11-2 and TRBJ2-6, with D possibly being TRBD1 (5 bases). This CDR3 spans 14 amino acids. Looked up from germline, CDR1 is SGHAT and CDR2 is FQNNGV. V shed 10 bases and J shed 2 bases, with 12 bases lying between them. CDR3 bases: TGTGCCACCCGACAGTTTCCTGGGGCCAACGTCCTGACTTTC. This codes for CATRQFPGANVLTF.

This chain links TRBV28 with TRBJ2-5; D unresolved. This CDR3 region has 13 residues. V lost 2 bases, J lost 4 bases, and 8 bases lay in between. Germline V gives CDR1 MDHEN, CDR2 SYDVKM. CDR3 sequence: CASSLLATETQYF. The CDR3 DNA is TGTGCCAGCAGTTTACTCGCCACAGAGACCCAGTACTTC.

This clone was seen a handful of times. The CDR3 sequence is CASSLTGLRTGDFNYGYTF. In DNA form, the CDR3 reads TGTGCCAGCAGCTTAACCGGACTACGGACAGGGGATTTTAACTATGGCTACACCTTC. The chain is built from TRBV7-3 and TRBJ1-2; TRBD1 matches 9 bases. Per germline, CDR1 SGHTA and CDR2 FQGTGA. There are 19 residues in the CDR3. V gave up 0 bases and J gave up 1 base; unmatched junction bases: 12.

The V gene is TRBV28, the J gene TRBJ2-1; D is undetermined. This CDR3 is 12 amino acids long. V gave up 5 bases and J gave up 9 bases, with 11 bases separating them. Germline V lookup: CDR1 MDHEN, CDR2 SYDVKM. The CDR3 DNA follows: TGTGCCAGCAGTCCCCAGTTTAGTGAGCAGTTCTTC. Amino acids: CASSPQFSEQFF.

This clone was picked up a small number of times. The V and J genes are TRBV7-8 and TRBJ2-1; 14 bases map to TRBD2. The trim removed 4 bases at V and 8 bases at J, leaving 10 bases unmatched. The CDR3 spans 17 residues. Looked up from germline, CDR1 is SGHVS and CDR2 is FQNEAQ. In DNA, the CDR3 is TGTGCCAGCAGCTCAGGGACTAGCGGGAGACTTTGGGATGAGCAGTTCTTC. Amino acid sequence: CASSSGTSGRLWDEQFF. Supplemented by reference TRBV7-8 and TRBJ2-1, the full variable domain reads GAGVSQSPRYKVAKRGQDVALRCDPISGHVSLFWYQQALGQGPEFLTYFQNEAQLDKSGLPSDRFFAERPEGSVSTLKIQRTQQEDSAVYLCASSSGTSGRLWDEQFFGPGTRLTVL.

In its sample, this clone was seen a few times. V gene TRBV10-3 combines with J gene TRBJ2-1; 8 nucleotides match TRBD2. This CDR3 region has 18 residues. The ends lost 0 bases at V and 2 bases at J; junction bases unmatched: 9. Germline CDR1 and CDR2: ENHRY and SYGVKD. The CDR3 sequence: CAISESPGGPLPYNEQFF. The CDR3 DNA reads as TGTGCCATCAGTGAGTCCCCGGGAGGGCCTTTGCCCTACAATGAGCAGTTCTTC.

The chain joins TRBV5-1 to TRBJ2-5, with TRBD1 identical over 9 bases. Germline CDR1 is SGHRS and CDR2 is YFSETQ. V was clipped by 3 bases and J by 5 bases; unmatched bases: 8. The CDR3 totals 15 residues. CDR3 in amino acids: CASSSSTGGMETQYF. The CDR3 DNA follows: TGCGCCAGCAGCTCGTCCACAGGGGGCATGGAGACCCAGTACTTC.

The chain is built from TRBV6-1 and TRBJ2-7; D is undetermined. The V end was cut by 5 bases, the J end by 0 bases, with 5 bases between. Germline V gene sequence: CDR1 MNHNS, CDR2 SASEGT. The CDR3 runs 12 residues. The CDR3 nucleotides are TGTGCCAGCAGTCCTAGCTCCTACGAGCAGTACTTC. Protein sequence: CASSPSSYEQYF.

The chain has TRBV13 and TRBJ2-7, with 10 bases identical to TRBD2. The length of the CDR3 is 14 residues. The V segment lost 5 bases and the J segment 2 bases; nucleotides outside the gene matches: 3. Per the germline V gene, CDR1 is PRHDT and CDR2 is FYEKMQ (reference sequence). The DNA of the CDR3 is TGTGCCAGCAGCGCTGGACTAGCGGCCTACGAGCAGTACTTC. Protein sequence: CASSAGLAAYEQYF. Looking up the rest from reference TRBV13 and TRBJ2-7 gives the full variable domain: AAGVIQSPRHLIKEKRETATLKCYPIPRHDTVYWYQQGPGQDPQFLISFYEKMQSDKGSIPDRFSAQQFSDYHSELNMSSLELGDSALYFCASSAGLAAYEQYFGPGTRLTVT.

The genes are TRBV7-9 and TRBJ1-5; tentatively, D is TRBD1 (6 bases). This CDR3 is built from 13 residues. The V and J ends lost 1 base and 9 bases respectively, with 10 bases between them. CDR1 is SEHNR, CDR2 FQNEAQ, per germline (reference sequence). The CDR3 region has the DNA TGTGCCAGCAGCTTAGGGGGGCGCGGGCCCCAGCATTTT. It yields the protein CASSLGGRGPQHF.

The rearrangement links TRBV6-6 to TRBJ2-1; D not certain. Germline loops: CDR1 MNHNY, CDR2 SVGAGI (reference sequence). Trimming stripped 5 bases from V and 5 bases from J, with 1 base between. The CDR3 is 10 residues long. CDR3 sequence: CASSHNEQFF. CDR3 nucleotides: TGTGCCAGCAGTCACAATGAGCAGTTCTTC.

This clone appeared a single time. The V call is TRBV7-6, the J call TRBJ2-7; 9 nucleotides match TRBD1. After removal of 5 bases from V and 6 bases from J, the junction contained 11 bases not matched to a gene. Germline CDR1 is SGHVS and CDR2 is FNYEAQ. The CDR3 is 15 amino acids. In nucleotides, the CDR3 is TGTGCCAGCAGCGGTCCCCCGGGACAGGGAAGCGAGCAGTACTTC. Translated: CASSGPPGQGSEQYF.

Concerning this clone: An end of the junction does not agree with germline; a read error may underlie this. The chain combines TRBV27 with TRBJ2-1; D is possibly TRBD1 or TRBD2 (6 bases each). The CDR3 sequence is 12 residues long. CDR1 and CDR2 (germline): MNHEY, SMNVEV (reference sequence). For the CDR3, the DNA is TGTGCCAGCAGTTGGGGGGCCAATAAGCAGTTCTTC. Encoded protein: CASSWGANKQFF.